Below, 12 T cell receptor beta chains from the same sample are listed, as sequenced in a study of radiation and T cells in renal cell carcinoma. Repertoires were generated with immunoSEQ multiplex PCR, while TCRdb's copy carries only in-frame clones and drops some. The sample yields approximately 15,000 clones, 64% seen once. Described treatment: 15 Gy SBRT to primary tumor, nephrectomy 4 weeks later. The specimen comprised tumor tissue, sampled from a patient whose treatment included radiotherapy and nephrectomy. The receptors were gathered from a woman aged 65 to 85 with renal cell carcinoma.

The chain recombines TRBV29-1 with TRBJ1-3, with D possibly being TRBD1 (5 bases). The ends were cut back, 0 bases at V and 9 bases at J, with 18 bases in the middle. The CDR3 consists of 15 residues. Germline V gene data show CDR1 as SQVTM and CDR2 as ANQGSEA. In nucleotides, the CDR3 is TGCAGCGTTGAAGATTCCAGCAGCGGGGCCGGCACCATATATTTT. Protein product: CSVEDSSSGAGTIYF.

The chain is built from TRBV7-3 and TRBJ2-7; unclear D gene. The V gene's germline CDR1 is SGHTA and CDR2 FQGTGA. The germline V and J ends were trimmed by 3 bases and 1 base, with 1 base remaining between them. The CDR3 length is 11 residues. The CDR3 nucleotides are TGTGCCAGCAGCTTTTCCTACGAGCAGTACTTC. Translation: CASSFSYEQYF.

The chain joins TRBV7-8 to TRBJ2-3, with no clear D. Per germline, CDR1 SGHVS and CDR2 FQNEAQ. This CDR3 has 13 amino acids. V was trimmed by 1 base and J by 4 bases, leaving 6 bases between them. In DNA, the CDR3 is TGTGCCAGCAGCTTAGGTGGGGCAGATACGCAGTATTTT. Protein sequence: CASSLGGADTQYF.

This clone was recorded only once. The chain joins TRBV5-1 to TRBJ2-1, with D tentatively TRBD2 (6 bases). V lost 6 bases and J 3 bases, leaving 16 bases between the germline ends. In germline, CDR1 is SGHRS, CDR2 YFSETQ. The CDR3 covers 15 residues. Written as DNA, the CDR3 is TGCGCCAGCACCCTGCCTAGCGCTCTCTACAATGAGCAGTTCTTC. Residues: CASTLPSALYNEQFF.

CDR3 in amino acids: CASSLAAGTGNTIYF. In DNA form, the CDR3 reads TGCGCCAGCAGCTTGGCCGCAGGGACTGGAAACACCATATATTTT. The rearrangement links TRBV5-1 to TRBJ1-3; TRBD1 is a possible D gene (5 bases). This CDR3 contains 15 residues. Trimming left V 0 bases short and J 2 bases short, with 9 bases between. The V gene's germline CDR1 is SGHRS and CDR2 YFSETQ.

The CDR3 protein is CAWRSPPYRGGGNTIYF. The DNA for the CDR3 is TGTGCCTGGAGATCCCCCCCTTACCGTGGAGGGGGAAACACCATATATTTT. This chain connects TRBV30 to TRBJ1-3; D unclear. V lost 3 bases and J lost 4, with 22 bases in between. Germline loops: CDR1 GTSNPN, CDR2 SVGIG (reference sequence). The CDR3 sequence is 17 residues long.

This clone showed up just a few times. The gene calls are TRBV11-2 and TRBJ1-3; no clear D. Trimming took 2 bases from V and 4 from J, leaving 6 bases between them. The CDR3 consists of 13 residues. CDR1 is SGHAT and CDR2 is FQNNGV in the germline V gene. Here the CDR3 DNA reads TGTGCCAGCAGCTTAACAGAGGGAAACACCATATATTTT. This sequence encodes CASSLTEGNTIYF.

The J gene is TRBJ2-5, the V gene TRBV7-9; 7 nucleotides agree with TRBD2. The CDR3 runs 14 residues. J was trimmed by 2 bases and V by 6 bases; bases with no gene match: 6. Germline V CDR1 and CDR2: SEHNR, FQNEAQ (reference sequence). As DNA, the CDR3 is TGTGCCAGCAGTTCGACACTAGCGCAAGAGACCCAGTACTTC. Amino acid sequence: CASSSTLAQETQYF. The full variable domain, rest sourced from reference TRBV7-9 and TRBJ2-5, is DTGVSQNPRHKITKRGQNVTFRCDPISEHNRLYWYRQTLGQGPEFLTYFQNEAQLEKSRLLSDRFSAERPKGSFSTLEIQRTEQGDSAMYLCASSSTLAQETQYFGPGTRLLVL.

The gene calls are TRBV29-1 and TRBJ2-7; unclear D gene. V shed 5 bases and J shed 2 bases, with 7 bases lying between them. CDR3 length: 11 amino acids. Germline V gene lookup returns CDR1 SQVTM and CDR2 ANQGSEA. For the CDR3, the DNA is TGCAGCGTTATACAGACCTACGAGCAGTACTTC. Its protein product is CSVIQTYEQYF.

The chain combines TRBV4-3 with TRBJ2-5, with 16 nucleotides matching TRBD2. The V segment lost 3 bases and the J segment 4 bases; nucleotides outside the gene matches: 2. The CDR3 is 16 amino acids. Germline CDR1 and CDR2: LGHNA and YSLEER. The CDR3 DNA is TGCGCCAGCAGCCAGGGGACTAGCGGGAGGGCAGAGACCCAGTACTTC. It specifies CASSQGTSGRAETQYF.

In its sample, this clone was seen a few times. The chain has TRBV4-2 and TRBJ2-3; 9 nucleotides match TRBD2. The CDR3 runs 14 residues. In germline, CDR1 is LGHNA, CDR2 YNFKEQ. V lost 7 bases, J lost 4 bases, and 6 bases stayed unmatched. CDR3 sequence reads: CASTKGGGADTQYF. The CDR3 DNA reads TGTGCCAGCACAAAGGGCGGGGGGGCAGATACGCAGTATTTT.

V usage is TRBV7-2 and J usage is TRBJ2-1, with TRBD2 identical over 9 bases. The CDR3 has 16 amino acids. J was trimmed by 7 bases and V by 1 base; bases with no gene match: 8. The germline V gene encodes CDR1 SGHTA and CDR2 FQGNSA. CDR3 nucleotides: TGTGCCAGCAGCTTAGTCGGCGGGAGGGGGCAAAATGAGCAGTTCTTC. It yields the protein CASSLVGGRGQNEQFF.